A selection of T cell receptor beta chains follows, all from one sample in a study of blood T cell repertoires in COVID-19. The assay was immunoSEQ multiplex PCR, and TCRdb's table has in-frame clones only and misses some. The data hold some 19,000 clones, with 77% observed a single time. Specimen: peripheral blood. Receptors originate from a man between 65 and 85 years old with COVID-19, enrolled during active disease. CDR3s leave out the opening cysteine and the closing phenylalanine or tryptophan. Fields, in order: V gene, J gene, CDR3 protein.

v_call: TRBV6-5
j_call: TRBJ1-2
cdr3_aa: ASEADEVDGYT

v_call: TRBV13
j_call: TRBJ2-2
cdr3_aa: ASSRQGFTNTGELF

v_call: TRBV18
j_call: TRBJ1-5
cdr3_aa: ASSMKGSNQPQH

v_call: TRBV19
j_call: TRBJ1-2
cdr3_aa: ASSPGTGADGYT

v_call: TRBV19
j_call: TRBJ1-1
cdr3_aa: ASSPRANLNTEAF

v_call: TRBV5-1
j_call: TRBJ2-1
cdr3_aa: ASSFGLAGGREQF

v_call: TRBV6-5
j_call: TRBJ1-1
cdr3_aa: ASYKNTEAF

v_call: TRBV6-5
j_call: TRBJ2-1
cdr3_aa: ASSVTSGMWDEQF

v_call: TRBV7-9
j_call: TRBJ2-3
cdr3_aa: ASSLQGSTDTQY

v_call: TRBV7-7
j_call: TRBJ1-1
cdr3_aa: ASSPLRGTEAF

v_call: TRBV10-3
j_call: TRBJ2-2
cdr3_aa: AISEFSGTANTGELF

v_call: TRBV2
j_call: TRBJ2-4
cdr3_aa: ASSGTAILAKNIQY

v_call: TRBV11-2
j_call: TRBJ2-3
cdr3_aa: ASSRQVQRAQY

v_call: TRBV6-4
j_call: TRBJ2-2
cdr3_aa: ASSDLQGMNTGELF

v_call: TRBV9
j_call: TRBJ1-2
cdr3_aa: ASSVAPGGRNYGYT

v_call: TRBV25-1
j_call: TRBJ1-2
cdr3_aa: ASRAGGSYGYT

v_call: TRBV4-1
j_call: TRBJ2-3
cdr3_aa: ASSQALAGTSGGITDTQY

v_call: TRBV6-6
j_call: TRBJ2-7
cdr3_aa: ASRTGTGGYEQY

v_call: TRBV19
j_call: TRBJ1-2
cdr3_aa: ASSNLGQSLANYGYT

v_call: TRBV12-3/TRBV12-4
j_call: TRBJ2-1
cdr3_aa: ASSFFNEQF